The rows below give T cell receptor beta chains drawn from one sample of a study of blood T cell repertoires in COVID-19. Sequencing was performed with immunoSEQ multiplex PCR; in TCRdb, only in-frame clones are kept and a portion is missing. The data show 350,000 to 500,000 clones, about 88% seen once. Sequenced: PBMCs or T cells enriched from blood (not recorded which). These receptors were taken from a woman aged 18-35 years who had been exposed to COVID-19. Both conserved end residues are part of each CDR3. A D gene is named only where the DNA matches it firmly. Size is stated for part of the rows, as once, few or many counts, or as a class when the clone is expanded.

v_gene,j_gene,abundance,d_gene,CDR3nt,CDR3aa
TRBV28,TRBJ2-3,.,TRBD2,TGTGCCAGCAGTATAGGGACTAGCGGGACCTCCGATACGCAGTATTTT,CASSIGTSGTSDTQYF
TRBV13,TRBJ2-2,.,.,TGTGCCAGCAAATGGCTGAACGGGGAGCTGTTTTTT,CASKWLNGELFF
TRBV4-1,TRBJ2-7,.,TRBD1,TGCGCCAGCAGCCATGCGCCGGGACAGGGTTACGAGCAGTACTTC,CASSHAPGQGYEQYF
TRBV4-3,TRBJ2-1,few,.,TGCGCCAGCAGCCATCTAGCTGGGGGGGGCACCGGGAATGAGCAGTTCTTC,CASSHLAGGGTGNEQFF
TRBV29-1,TRBJ2-1,.,.,TGCAGCGTTGCCGAACTGCTGGAAAGCGGGCAGTTCTTC,CSVAELLESGQFF
TRBV28,TRBJ2-7,.,TRBD1,TGTGCCAGCAGTTTAAGGGGGCCTCCGTTAGAGCAGTACTTC,CASSLRGPPLEQYF
TRBV4-1,TRBJ2-1,.,.,TGCGCCAGCAGCCGAGAGGAGAACAATGAGCAGTTCTTC,CASSREENNEQFF
TRBV7-8,TRBJ2-7,.,.,TGTGCCAGCAGCTTAGCATGGCACTCCTACGAGCAGTACTTC,CASSLAWHSYEQYF
TRBV5-1,TRBJ1-2,.,TRBD1,TGCGCCAGCAGCTTGGACAGGGGGCAGAATGGCTACACCTTC,CASSLDRGQNGYTF
TRBV5-4,TRBJ1-2,few,.,TGTGCCAGCAGCTTGCCCAGAAATGGCTACACCTTC,CASSLPRNGYTF
TRBV19,TRBJ2-1,.,TRBD2,TGTGCCAGTAGTTTCGGAGCGGGGGGGAACTACAATGAGCAGTTCTTC,CASSFGAGGNYNEQFF
TRBV19,TRBJ1-5,once,TRBD1,TGTGCTGGGGGGACAGGTCAGCCCCAGCATTTT,CAGGTGQPQHF
TRBV5-1,TRBJ1-1,.,.,TGCGCCAGCAGCGTAACAGGGCTGAACACTGAAGCTTTCTTT,CASSVTGLNTEAFF
TRBV6-5,TRBJ1-2,.,.,TGTGCCAGCAGTTACGCGGGCAGCCTACGAGATGGCTACACCTTC,CASSYAGSLRDGYTF
TRBV19,TRBJ1-1,.,.,TGTGCCAGTAGGCGGGGGGAAAGTGGCACTGAAGCTTTCTTT,CASRRGESGTEAFF
TRBV11-2,TRBJ2-1,.,TRBD2,TGTGCCAGCAGCTTAGCTTGGCTAGCGGGGAACAATGAGCAGTTCTTC,CASSLAWLAGNNEQFF
TRBV19,TRBJ2-2,.,TRBD1,TGTGCCAGTACCGGGACAGGAAGGGTCGGGGAGCTGTTTTTT,CASTGTGRVGELFF
TRBV24-1,TRBJ2-3,.,TRBD1,TGTGCCACCAGTGCTCTAGGGGGCCCTAGCACAGATACGCAGTATTTT,CATSALGGPSTDTQYF
TRBV6-5,TRBJ2-7,once,TRBD2,TGTGCCAGCAGTTACTCAACCAGCGGGAGTCTATACGAGCAGTACTTC,CASSYSTSGSLYEQYF
TRBV18,TRBJ2-7,.,.,TGTGCCAGCGCCGACTCCAGGGGCATGTCCCTCTACGAGCAGTACTTC,CASADSRGMSLYEQYF
TRBV6-5,TRBJ2-3,once,.,TGTGCCAGCAGTTATTTTGTGCCCCTAATGGCAGATACGCAGTATTTT,CASSYFVPLMADTQYF
TRBV21-1,TRBJ2-7,.,.,TGTGCCAGCAGCAGACGGCCAGCGGGGTACGAGCAGTACTTC,CASSRRPAGYEQYF
TRBV30,TRBJ2-3,.,TRBD2,TGTGCCTGGAGTATAGCGGGTTTCACAGATACGCAGTATTTT,CAWSIAGFTDTQYF
TRBV18,TRBJ1-2,.,.,TGTGCCAGCTCACCACCGGCAGGATACTATGGCTACACCTTC,CASSPPAGYYGYTF
TRBV7-2,TRBJ1-1,.,TRBD1,TGTGCCAGCAGCCTACATCCCGGGACAGTTAACACTGAAGCTTTCTTT,CASSLHPGTVNTEAFF
TRBV28,TRBJ1-5,few,TRBD1,TGTGCCAGCAGCCAGGACAGGGTCGGCAATCAGCCCCAGCATTTT,CASSQDRVGNQPQHF
TRBV6-4,TRBJ2-1,once,TRBD2,TGTGCCAGCAGTGGGCTAGCGGGGGGCAATGAGCAGTTCTTC,CASSGLAGGNEQFF
TRBV28,TRBJ1-1,.,.,TGTGCCAGCTTAAGAGGGTTGAGCACTGAAGCTTTCTTT,CASLRGLSTEAFF